This is a list of T cell receptor beta chains from one sample in a study of CD8+CD57+ T cells in acquired aplastic anemia. TCRdb independently ran MiXCR on the reads; one entry per CDR3 protein. The sample yields fewer than 200,000 distinct CDR3 sequences, 71% seen once. Specimen: sorted CD4+, CD8+, or CD8+CD57+ T cells (not recorded which) from PBMCs. These receptor sequences come from a human donor with aplastic anemia. Both conserved end residues are part of each CDR3.

j_call: TRBJ2-3; v_call: TRBV7-8; cdr3_aa: CASSLLGRPSTDTQYF
j_call: TRBJ2-5; v_call: TRBV7-9; cdr3_aa: CASSTGLGETQYF
j_call: TRBJ1-1; v_call: TRBV19; cdr3_aa: CASTHKGGNTEAFF
j_call: TRBJ2-7; v_call: TRBV5-4; cdr3_aa: CASSFKAVRDEQYF
j_call: TRBJ1-5; v_call: TRBV12-3/TRBV12-4; cdr3_aa: CASSLVPWSDRRSQPQHF
j_call: TRBJ2-2; v_call: TRBV5-1; cdr3_aa: CASSLTGDPTGELFF
j_call: TRBJ2-1; v_call: TRBV7-3; cdr3_aa: CASSQDVLNNEQFF
j_call: TRBJ2-7; v_call: TRBV7-9; cdr3_aa: CASSDWAGYEQYF
j_call: TRBJ2-2; v_call: TRBV12-3/TRBV12-4; cdr3_aa: CASTSDPNTGELFF
j_call: TRBJ2-3; v_call: TRBV20-1; cdr3_aa: CSATISATDTQYF
j_call: TRBJ2-3; v_call: TRBV6-1; cdr3_aa: CASSGVGGSTDTQYF
j_call: TRBJ1-5; v_call: TRBV6-5; cdr3_aa: CASNKEAPHSNQPQHF
j_call: TRBJ1-2; v_call: TRBV7-2; cdr3_aa: CASSSRDGYGYTF
j_call: TRBJ2-3; v_call: TRBV12-3/TRBV12-4; cdr3_aa: CASSHGTSTDTQYF
j_call: TRBJ1-3; v_call: TRBV7-2; cdr3_aa: CASSLGRGGNTIYF
j_call: TRBJ2-7; v_call: TRBV2; cdr3_aa: CASRVGTSGRGEQYF
j_call: TRBJ2-7; v_call: TRBV14; cdr3_aa: CASSQRTSGGATPYEQYF
j_call: TRBJ2-7; v_call: TRBV10-3; cdr3_aa: CAISETSGGFEQYF
j_call: TRBJ2-1; v_call: TRBV10-3; cdr3_aa: CAISGGTSGDEQFF
j_call: TRBJ2-5; v_call: TRBV10-3; cdr3_aa: CAISESMGGPPETQYF
j_call: TRBJ2-7; v_call: TRBV2; cdr3_aa: CARSEASGSYEQYF
j_call: TRBJ2-7; v_call: TRBV15; cdr3_aa: CATSRVRMNNYERYF
j_call: TRBJ1-6; v_call: TRBV10-3; cdr3_aa: CASTLRDRVWNSPLHF
j_call: TRBJ2-7; v_call: TRBV7-9; cdr3_aa: CASSPWASGGDEQYF
j_call: TRBJ1-6; v_call: TRBV4-2; cdr3_aa: CASSQDRGPDSPLHF
j_call: TRBJ2-1; v_call: TRBV24-1; cdr3_aa: CATAGGIHEQFF
j_call: TRBJ2-3; v_call: TRBV7-9; cdr3_aa: CASSSGTSGTRTDTQYF
j_call: TRBJ2-1; v_call: TRBV7-9; cdr3_aa: CASSLPPGGYEQFF
j_call: TRBJ1-5; v_call: TRBV6-4; cdr3_aa: CASSDGTQSYNEHF
j_call: TRBJ1-1; v_call: TRBV29-1; cdr3_aa: CSVAGDMNTEAFF
j_call: TRBJ2-1; v_call: TRBV24-1; cdr3_aa: CATSDPRTGTYNEQFF
j_call: TRBJ2-5; v_call: TRBV20-1; cdr3_aa: CSASGAGDQETQYF
j_call: TRBJ2-7; v_call: TRBV14; cdr3_aa: CASSQVAGGLREQYF
j_call: TRBJ1-5; v_call: TRBV2; cdr3_aa: CASSVFPGQVHQPQHF
j_call: TRBJ2-6; v_call: TRBV14; cdr3_aa: CASSQESWGTGANVLTF
j_call: TRBJ2-7; v_call: TRBV7-9; cdr3_aa: CASSRDYEQYF
j_call: TRBJ2-1; v_call: TRBV20-1; cdr3_aa: CSAKTGGNEQFF
j_call: TRBJ1-4; v_call: TRBV15; cdr3_aa: CATTIRVGNEKLFF
j_call: TRBJ1-1; v_call: TRBV10-3; cdr3_aa: CAIGQGVLNTEAFF
j_call: TRBJ1-2; v_call: TRBV29-1; cdr3_aa: CSVESGTGSGYTF
j_call: TRBJ2-7; v_call: TRBV5-1; cdr3_aa: CASSWRTAYEQYF
j_call: TRBJ2-3; v_call: TRBV24-1; cdr3_aa: CATSDHTSDTQYF
j_call: TRBJ1-6; v_call: TRBV5-6; cdr3_aa: CATSAPGTDLSPLHF
j_call: TRBJ2-5; v_call: TRBV24-1; cdr3_aa: CATSDSGAGGQETQYF